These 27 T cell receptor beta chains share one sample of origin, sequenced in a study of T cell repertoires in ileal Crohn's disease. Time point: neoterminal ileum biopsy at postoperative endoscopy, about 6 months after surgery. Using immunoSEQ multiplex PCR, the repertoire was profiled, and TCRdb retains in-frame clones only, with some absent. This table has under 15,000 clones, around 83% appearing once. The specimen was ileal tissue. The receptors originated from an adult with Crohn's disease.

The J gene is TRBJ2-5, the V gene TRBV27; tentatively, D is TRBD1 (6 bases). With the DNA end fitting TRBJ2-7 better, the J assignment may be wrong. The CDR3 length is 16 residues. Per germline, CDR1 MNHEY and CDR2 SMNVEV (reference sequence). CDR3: CASRRDPGDLGFEQYF. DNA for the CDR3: TGTGCCAGCAGGAGAGATCCAGGGGACCTCGGCTTCGAGCAGTACTTC.

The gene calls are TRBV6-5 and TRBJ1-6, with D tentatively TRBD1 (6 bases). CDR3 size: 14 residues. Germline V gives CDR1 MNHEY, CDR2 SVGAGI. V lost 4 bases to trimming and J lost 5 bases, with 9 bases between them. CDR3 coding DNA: TGTGCCAGCAGTTCCGGGACACATAATTCACCCCTCCACTTT. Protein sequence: CASSSGTHNSPLHF.

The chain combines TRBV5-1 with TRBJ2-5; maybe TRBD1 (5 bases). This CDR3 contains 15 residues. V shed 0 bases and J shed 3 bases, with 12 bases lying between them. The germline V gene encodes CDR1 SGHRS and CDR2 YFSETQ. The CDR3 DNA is TGCGCCAGCAGCTTGGTTGGCAGGGCCGAAGAGACCCAGTACTTC. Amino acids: CASSLVGRAEETQYF.

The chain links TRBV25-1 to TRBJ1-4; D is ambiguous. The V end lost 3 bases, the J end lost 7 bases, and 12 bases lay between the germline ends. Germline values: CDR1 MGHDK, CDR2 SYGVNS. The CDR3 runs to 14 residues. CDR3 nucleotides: TGTGCCAGCAGTGACACCCAACGGGTTGAAAAACTGTTTTTT. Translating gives CASSDTQRVEKLFF.

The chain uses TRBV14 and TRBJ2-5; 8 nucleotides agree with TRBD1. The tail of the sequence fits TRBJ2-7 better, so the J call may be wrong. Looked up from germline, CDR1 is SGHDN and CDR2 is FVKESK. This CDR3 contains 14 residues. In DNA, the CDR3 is TGTGCCAGCAGCCAAGGGAGACAGGGGTACGAGCAGTACTTC. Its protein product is CASSQGRQGYEQYF.

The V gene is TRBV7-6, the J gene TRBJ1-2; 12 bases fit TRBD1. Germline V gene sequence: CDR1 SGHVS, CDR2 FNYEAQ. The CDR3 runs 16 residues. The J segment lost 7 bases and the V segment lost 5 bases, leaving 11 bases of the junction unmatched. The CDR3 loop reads CASSRLTGQGASGYTF. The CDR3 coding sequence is TGTGCCAGCAGCAGATTAACGGGACAGGGGGCGAGTGGCTACACCTTC.

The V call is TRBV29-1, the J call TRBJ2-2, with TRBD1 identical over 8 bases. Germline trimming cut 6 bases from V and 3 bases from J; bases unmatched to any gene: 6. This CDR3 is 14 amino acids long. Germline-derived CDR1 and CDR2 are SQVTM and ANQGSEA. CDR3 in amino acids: CSVSQGVDTGELFF. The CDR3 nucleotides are TGCAGCGTCTCACAGGGGGTCGACACCGGGGAGCTGTTTTTT.

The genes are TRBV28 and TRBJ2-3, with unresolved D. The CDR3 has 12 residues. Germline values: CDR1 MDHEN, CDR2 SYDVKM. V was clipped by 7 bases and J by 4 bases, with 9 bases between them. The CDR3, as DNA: TGTGCCAGCACCACGCAGTCAGATACGCAGTATTTT. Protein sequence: CASTTQSDTQYF.

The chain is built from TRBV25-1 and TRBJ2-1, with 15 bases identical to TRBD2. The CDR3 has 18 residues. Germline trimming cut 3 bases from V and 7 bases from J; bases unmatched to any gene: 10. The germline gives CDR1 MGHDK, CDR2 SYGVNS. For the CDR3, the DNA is TGTGCCAGCAGTGACGGACTAGCGGGAGGGCTCAAGGCGAATGAGCAGTTCTTC. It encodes CASSDGLAGGLKANEQFF.

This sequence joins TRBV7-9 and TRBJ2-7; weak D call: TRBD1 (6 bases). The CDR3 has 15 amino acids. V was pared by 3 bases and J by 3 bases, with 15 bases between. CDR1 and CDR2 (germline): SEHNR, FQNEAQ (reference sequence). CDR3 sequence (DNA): TGTGCCAGCAGCTTGGGAACAGGGAAAGGCTACGAGCAGTACTTC. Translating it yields CASSLGTGKGYEQYF. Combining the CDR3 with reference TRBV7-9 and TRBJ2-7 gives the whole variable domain DTGVSQNPRHKITKRGQNVTFRCDPISEHNRLYWYRQTLGQGPEFLTYFQNEAQLEKSRLLSDRFSAERPKGSFSTLEIQRTEQGDSAMYLCASSLGTGKGYEQYFGPGTRLTVT.

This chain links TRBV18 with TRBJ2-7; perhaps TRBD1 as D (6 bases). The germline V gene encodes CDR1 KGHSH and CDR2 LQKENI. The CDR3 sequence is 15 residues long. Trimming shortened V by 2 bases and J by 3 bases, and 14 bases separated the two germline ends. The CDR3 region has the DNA TGTGCCAGCTCACCAAGGACAGACGGAAACTACGAGCAGTACTTC. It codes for CASSPRTDGNYEQYF.

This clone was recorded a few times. The CDR3 nucleotides read TGTGCCAGTAGTACGGACAGGGAAGGGTACCAAGAGACCCAGTACTTC. Its protein product is CASSTDREGYQETQYF. The chain joins TRBV19 to TRBJ2-5, with 8 bases fitting TRBD1. The V segment lost 4 bases and the J segment 0 bases; nucleotides outside the gene matches: 7. This CDR3 spans 16 amino acids. Germline lookup yields CDR1 LNHDA and CDR2 SQIVND (reference sequence).

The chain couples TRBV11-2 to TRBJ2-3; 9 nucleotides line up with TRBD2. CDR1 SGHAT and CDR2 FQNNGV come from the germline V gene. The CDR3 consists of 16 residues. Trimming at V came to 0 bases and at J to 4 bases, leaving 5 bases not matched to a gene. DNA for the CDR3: TGTGCCAGCAGCTTAGATCTAGCGGGAATCTCAGATACGCAGTATTTT. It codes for CASSLDLAGISDTQYF. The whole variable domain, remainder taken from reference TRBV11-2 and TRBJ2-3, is EAGVAQSPRYKIIEKRQSVAFWCNPISGHATLYWYQQILGQGPKLLIQFQNNGVVDDSQLPKDRFSAERLKGVDSTLKIQPAKLEDSAVYLCASSLDLAGISDTQYFGPGTRLTVL.

The CDR3 DNA follows: TGTGCCAGCAGGGAACTCAATGAGCAGTTCTTC. This encodes CASRELNEQFF. V gene TRBV2 combines with J gene TRBJ2-1, with D unclear. V was shortened by 6 bases and J by 6 bases, with 6 bases between the two germline ends. CDR1 is SNHLY and CDR2 is FYNNEI in the germline V gene. The CDR3 is made up of 11 amino acids.

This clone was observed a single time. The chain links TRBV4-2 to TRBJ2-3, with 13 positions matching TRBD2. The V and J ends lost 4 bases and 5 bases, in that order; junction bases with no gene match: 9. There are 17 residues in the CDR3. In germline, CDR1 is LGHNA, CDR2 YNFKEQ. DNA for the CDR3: TGTGCCAGCAGCCGCCTGACTAGCGGGAGGAATCGAGATACGCAGTATTTT. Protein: CASSRLTSGRNRDTQYF.

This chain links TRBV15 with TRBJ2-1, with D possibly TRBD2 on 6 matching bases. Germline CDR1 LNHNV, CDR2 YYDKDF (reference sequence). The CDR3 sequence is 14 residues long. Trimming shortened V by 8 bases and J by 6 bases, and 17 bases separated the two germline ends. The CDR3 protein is CATGKSWRANEQFF. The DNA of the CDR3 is TGTGCCACCGGGAAAAGTTGGAGGGCCAATGAGCAGTTCTTC.

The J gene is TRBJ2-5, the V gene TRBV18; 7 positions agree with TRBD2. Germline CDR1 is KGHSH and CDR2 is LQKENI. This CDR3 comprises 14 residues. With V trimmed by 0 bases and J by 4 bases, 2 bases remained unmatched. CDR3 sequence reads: CASSPPRLAETQYF. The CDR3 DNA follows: TGTGCCAGCTCACCACCGAGACTAGCAGAGACCCAGTACTTC.

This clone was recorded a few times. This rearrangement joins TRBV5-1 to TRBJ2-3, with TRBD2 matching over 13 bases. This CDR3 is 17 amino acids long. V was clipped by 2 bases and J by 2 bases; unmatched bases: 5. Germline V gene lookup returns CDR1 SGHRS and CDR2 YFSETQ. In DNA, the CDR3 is TGCGCCAGCAGCTTATGGACTAGCGGGGGACTCACAGATACGCAGTATTTT. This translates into CASSLWTSGGLTDTQYF.

CDR3 amino acids: CASSDRDTNGYTF. Here the CDR3 DNA reads TGTGCCAGCAGTGACCGCGACACCAATGGCTACACCTTC. The chain recombines TRBV6-5 with TRBJ1-2; D is unresolved. V was trimmed by 5 bases and J by 6 bases, leaving 13 bases between them. CDR3 length: 13 amino acids. Germline values: CDR1 MNHEY, CDR2 SVGAGI.

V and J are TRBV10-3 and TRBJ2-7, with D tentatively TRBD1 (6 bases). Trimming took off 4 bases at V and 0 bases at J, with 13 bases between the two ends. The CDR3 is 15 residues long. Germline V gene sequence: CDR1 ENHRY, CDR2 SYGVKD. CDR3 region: CAISGGQGSSYEQYF. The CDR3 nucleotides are TGTGCCATCAGTGGGGGGCAGGGGAGCTCCTACGAGCAGTACTTC.

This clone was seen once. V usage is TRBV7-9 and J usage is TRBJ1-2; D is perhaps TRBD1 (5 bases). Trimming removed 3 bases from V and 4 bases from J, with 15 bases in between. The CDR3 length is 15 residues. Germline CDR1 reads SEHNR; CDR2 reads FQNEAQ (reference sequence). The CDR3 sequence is CASSLAGQGGYGYTF. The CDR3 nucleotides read TGTGCCAGCAGCTTGGCGGGGCAGGGCGGCTATGGCTACACCTTC. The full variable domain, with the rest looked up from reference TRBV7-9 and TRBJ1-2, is DTGVSQNPRHKITKRGQNVTFRCDPISEHNRLYWYRQTLGQGPEFLTYFQNEAQLEKSRLLSDRFSAERPKGSFSTLEIQRTEQGDSAMYLCASSLAGQGGYGYTFGSGTRLTVV.

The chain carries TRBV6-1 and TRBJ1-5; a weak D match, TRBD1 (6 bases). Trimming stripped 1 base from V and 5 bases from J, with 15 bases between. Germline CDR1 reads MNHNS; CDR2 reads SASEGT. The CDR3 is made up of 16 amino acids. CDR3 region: CASSEVAGQGYQPQHF. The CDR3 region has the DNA TGTGCCAGCAGTGAAGTGGCAGGCCAGGGGTATCAGCCCCAGCATTTT.

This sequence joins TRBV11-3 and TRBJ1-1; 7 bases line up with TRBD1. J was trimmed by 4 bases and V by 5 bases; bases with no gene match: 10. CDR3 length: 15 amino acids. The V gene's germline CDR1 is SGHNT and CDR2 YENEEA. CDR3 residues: CASSPRQGGTTEAFF. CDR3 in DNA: TGTGCCAGCAGCCCCCGACAGGGCGGAACCACTGAAGCTTTCTTT.

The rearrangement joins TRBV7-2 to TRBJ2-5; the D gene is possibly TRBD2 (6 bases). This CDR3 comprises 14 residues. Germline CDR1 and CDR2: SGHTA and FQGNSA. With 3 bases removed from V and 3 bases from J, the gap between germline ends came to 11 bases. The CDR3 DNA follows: TGTGCCAGCAGCTTCGGGGGACGCAAAGAGACCCAGTACTTC. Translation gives CASSFGGRKETQYF.

CDR3 DNA sequence: TGTGCCAGCTCACCCCCTCGACAGACTAATAGGGGGGAGACCCAGTACTTC. Amino acid sequence: CASSPPRQTNRGETQYF. The chain employs TRBV18 and TRBJ2-5, with a possible D match to TRBD1 (6 bases). CDR1 and CDR2 (germline): KGHSH, LQKENI. V lost 3 bases, J lost 5 bases, and 22 bases lay in between. This CDR3 is built from 17 residues.

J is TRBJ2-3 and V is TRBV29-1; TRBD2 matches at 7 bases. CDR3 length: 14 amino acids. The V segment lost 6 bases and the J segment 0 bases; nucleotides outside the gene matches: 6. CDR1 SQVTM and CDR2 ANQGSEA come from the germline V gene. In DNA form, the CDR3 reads TGCAGCGTCCTAAGAGCGGGGAGCACAGATACGCAGTATTTT. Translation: CSVLRAGSTDTQYF.

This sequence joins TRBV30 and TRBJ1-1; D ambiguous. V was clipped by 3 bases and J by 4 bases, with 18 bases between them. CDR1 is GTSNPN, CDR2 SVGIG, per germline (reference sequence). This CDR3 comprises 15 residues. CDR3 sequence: CAWRPPLGRGTEAFF. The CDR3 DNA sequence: TGTGCCTGGAGGCCCCCCCTCGGCAGAGGCACTGAAGCTTTCTTT. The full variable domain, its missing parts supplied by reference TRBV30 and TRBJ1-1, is SQTIHQWPATLVQPVGSPLSLECTVEGTSNPNLYWYRQAAGRGLQLLFYSVGIGQISSEVPQNLSASRPQDRQFILSSKKLLLSDSGFYLCAWRPPLGRGTEAFFGQGTRLTVV.